The TCR beta chain under discussion was sequenced for a study of blood T cell repertoires in COVID-19. Study at large: From T cells, B-cell-depleted T cells, or PBMCs came the material, which was cDNA or gDNA.

The CDR3 extends over 15 amino acids. Germline V gene data show CDR1 as MGHRA and CDR2 as YSYEKL. V was pared by 1 base and J by 4 bases, with 5 bases of the junction left unmatched. Cohorts were assigned according to the clinical history that participants reported. Data came from immunoSEQ multiplex PCR; TCRdb stores just in-frame clones and leaves some out. The sample carries almost 65,000 clones, 88% recorded once. The chain combines TRBV4-1 with TRBJ2-7, with 9 nucleotides matching TRBD2. The sequencing input was PBMCs or T cells enriched from blood (not recorded which). The sequence was collected from a woman aged 40 to 50 who had recovered from COVID-19. The CDR3 DNA reads TGCGCCAGCAGCCAAGCGTCAAGCGGGGGGTACGAGCAGTACTTC. It yields the protein CASSQASSGGYEQYF.